This T cell receptor beta chain was obtained from a study of molecular identifiers for immune sequencing clone quantification. The study's findings and limits: Clones above 20 RNA copies held over 98% of effector molecules, under 1% in naive cells. Jurkat TCR RNA from one cell was spiked into about a million naive cells, and it was reportedly detectable there.

TCRdb re-derived calls from the PCR reads in MiXCR, one entry per CDR3 protein. This sample has tens of thousands of distinct CDR3 sequences; about a sixth occur once, and the top ten carry about 1.5%. Sorted cells numbering about 20,000 to 1,000,000, with 10%, 30% or 50% RNA, yielded the naive CD8 libraries. On this clonotype: Its antigen is unknown.

V lost 6 bases and J lost 4; bases outside the gene matches: 12. The CDR3 loop spans 16 amino acids. The chain couples TRBV12-3 or TRBV12-4 to TRBJ2-1, with TRBD2 identical over 7 bases. The clonotype originates from a human donor in good health. Some libraries in this study had Jurkat cell RNA spiked in. The sequenced material came from naive CD8+ T cells from blood, with Jurkat cell RNA spiked in. Subset denoted: FACS-sorted CD8+CD4-CCR7+CD45RA+ naive T cells. The DNA for the CDR3 is TGTGCCAGCAGCCCCTCGGCTAGCGGCCATTACAATGAGCAGTTCTTC. Its protein is CASSPSASGHYNEQFF.